The present entry profiles one T cell receptor (beta chain) with its context. The CDR3 runs 17 residues. Unmatched junction bases numbered 3, after V lost 0 bases and J lost 0 bases. The V gene's germline CDR1 is ENHRY and CDR2 SYGVKD. Libraries were prepared by immunoSEQ multiplex PCR; TCRdb keeps only in-frame clonotypes and omits some of them. This sample yields about 250,000 clones, of which roughly 89% are seen a single time; less than 4.5% belongs to the top ten. This specimen belongs to a study of blood T cell repertoires in COVID-19. Whole-study context: Sites in the United States, Italy and Spain provided acute and convalescent COVID-19 samples. The cDNA or gDNA used as material had been derived from T cells, B-cell-depleted T cells, or PBMCs.

The sequencing input was PBMCs or T cells enriched from blood (not recorded which). This clonotype originated in a woman aged 25 to 45 with acute COVID-19. The rearrangement links TRBV10-3 to TRBJ2-1; 9 bases are shared with TRBD1. For the CDR3, the DNA is TGTGCCATCAGTGAGTCCTCGACAGGGGGCTCCTACAATGAGCAGTTCTTC. Residues: CAISESSTGGSYNEQFF.